This TCR beta chain was documented in a study of human versus mouse CDR3 diversity and MHC coevolution. Study-wide findings and caveats: Mice had fewer CDR3 deletions and insertions than humans on average.

A word on this clone: Its specificity is not known.

The V gene's germline CDR1 is MNHNS and CDR2 SASEGT. This CDR3 is 14 amino acids long. V lost 7 bases, J lost 6 bases, and 11 bases stayed unmatched. Sorting isolated naive CD4 T cells lacking CD45RO and expressing CD62L. Some clones are missing from TCRdb's copy, which holds only in-frame ones; the method was immunoSEQ multiplex PCR. The sample records around 77,000 clones, just under 95% being singletons. The chain employs TRBV6-1 and TRBJ1-2; 7 bases fit TRBD1. This TCR was recovered from a person aged 25 to 75 in good health. Sequencing was done on a sample of naive CD4+ T cells from blood. Indicated subset: CD45RO-negative CD62L-positive naive CD4 T cells. CDR3 loop: CASMPRQGVDGYTF. The CDR3 DNA follows: TGTGCCAGCATGCCTCGGCAGGGGGTTGATGGCTACACCTTC.